The sequence of this T cell receptor (beta chain) was determined in a study of shared clonotypes between healthy human individuals. It was at deep level that the assay was run. Sorted subsets were amplified in replicate PCRs using about 200 ng DNA, approximately 30,000 T cell genomes. Generated by immunoSEQ multiplex PCR, the TCRdb table keeps only in-frame clones and is missing some. The table lists 2 million to 2.5 million clones, about 95% of them singletons. The germline V and J ends were trimmed by 4 bases and 2 bases, with 10 bases remaining between them. This CDR3 has 14 residues. CDR1 is SGHTS and CDR2 is YDEGEE in the germline V gene. The table lists this clone with a count of one.

The TCR originated in a man aged 18 to 35 in good health. Sequenced: naive CD4+ T cells sorted from blood. Subset indicated: CD45RA+ positively selected. J is TRBJ1-5 and V is TRBV5-8, with a possible D match to TRBD1 (6 bases). CDR3 in DNA: TGTGCCAGCAGCCACTCAGGGGGCAATCAGCCCCAGCATTTT. It encodes CASSHSGGNQPQHF.